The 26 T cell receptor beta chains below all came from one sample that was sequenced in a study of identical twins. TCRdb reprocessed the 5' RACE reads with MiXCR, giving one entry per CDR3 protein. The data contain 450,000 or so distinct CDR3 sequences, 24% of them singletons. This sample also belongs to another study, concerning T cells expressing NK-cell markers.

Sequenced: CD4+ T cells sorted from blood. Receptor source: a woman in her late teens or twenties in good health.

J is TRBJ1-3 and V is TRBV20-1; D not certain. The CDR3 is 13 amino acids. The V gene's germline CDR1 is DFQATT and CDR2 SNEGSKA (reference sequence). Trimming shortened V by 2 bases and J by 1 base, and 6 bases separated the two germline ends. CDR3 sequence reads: CSARTPSGNTIYF. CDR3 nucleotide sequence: TGCAGTGCTAGAACCCCTTCTGGAAACACCATATATTTT.

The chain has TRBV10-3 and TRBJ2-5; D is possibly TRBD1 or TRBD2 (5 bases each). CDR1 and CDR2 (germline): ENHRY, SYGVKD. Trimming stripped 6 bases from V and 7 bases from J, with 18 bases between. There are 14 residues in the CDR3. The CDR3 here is CAISPGPTSGTQYF. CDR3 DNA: TGTGCCATCAGCCCGGGACCTACTTCTGGGACCCAGTACTTC.

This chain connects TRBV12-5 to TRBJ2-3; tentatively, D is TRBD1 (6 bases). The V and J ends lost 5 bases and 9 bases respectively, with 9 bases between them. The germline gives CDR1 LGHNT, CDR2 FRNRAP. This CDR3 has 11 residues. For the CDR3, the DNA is TGTGCTAGTGGTCCCCAGGGGACGCAGTATTTT. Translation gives CASGPQGTQYF.

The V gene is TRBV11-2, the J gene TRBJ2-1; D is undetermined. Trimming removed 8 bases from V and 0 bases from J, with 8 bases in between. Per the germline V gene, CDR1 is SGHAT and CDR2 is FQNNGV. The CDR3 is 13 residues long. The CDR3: CASQSVSYNEQFF. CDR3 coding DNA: TGTGCCAGCCAGTCTGTCTCCTACAATGAGCAGTTCTTC. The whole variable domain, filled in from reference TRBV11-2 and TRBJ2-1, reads EAGVAQSPRYKIIEKRQSVAFWCNPISGHATLYWYQQILGQGPKLLIQFQNNGVVDDSQLPKDRFSAERLKGVDSTLKIQPAKLEDSAVYLCASQSVSYNEQFFGPGTRLTVL.

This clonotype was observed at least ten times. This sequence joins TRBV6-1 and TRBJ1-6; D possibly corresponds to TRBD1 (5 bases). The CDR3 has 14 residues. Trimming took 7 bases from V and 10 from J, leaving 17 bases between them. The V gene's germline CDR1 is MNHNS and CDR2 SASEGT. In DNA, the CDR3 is TGTGCCAGCAACCAACAGTTTCGGGGGTCACCCCTCCACTTT. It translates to CASNQQFRGSPLHF.

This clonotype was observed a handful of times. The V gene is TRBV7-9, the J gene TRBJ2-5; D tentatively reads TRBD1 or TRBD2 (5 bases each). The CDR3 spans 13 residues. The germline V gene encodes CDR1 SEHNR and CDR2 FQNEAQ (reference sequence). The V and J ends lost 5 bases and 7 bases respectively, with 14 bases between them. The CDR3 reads CASSPPERGTQYF. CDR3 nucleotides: TGTGCCAGCAGCCCTCCGGAGAGGGGGACCCAGTACTTC.

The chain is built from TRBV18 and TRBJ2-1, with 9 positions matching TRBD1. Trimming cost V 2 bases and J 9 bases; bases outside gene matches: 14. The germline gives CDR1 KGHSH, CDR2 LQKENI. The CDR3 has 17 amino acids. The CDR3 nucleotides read TGTGCCAGCTCACCAGGTAGCAGGGGACAGGGAACAGGTGAGCAGTTCTTC. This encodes CASSPGSRGQGTGEQFF.

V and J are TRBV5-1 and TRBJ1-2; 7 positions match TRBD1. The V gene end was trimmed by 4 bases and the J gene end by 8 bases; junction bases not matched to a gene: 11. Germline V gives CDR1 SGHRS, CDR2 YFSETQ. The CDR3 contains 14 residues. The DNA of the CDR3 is TGCGCCAGCAGCCCGACAGACAGGGTGCTAGGCTACACCTTC. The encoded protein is CASSPTDRVLGYTF.

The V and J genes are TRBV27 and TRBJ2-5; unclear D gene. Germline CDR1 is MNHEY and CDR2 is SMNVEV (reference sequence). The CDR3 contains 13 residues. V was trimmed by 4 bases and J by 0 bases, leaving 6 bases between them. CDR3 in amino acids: CASSSVNQETQYF. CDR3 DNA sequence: TGTGCCAGCAGTTCCGTGAACCAAGAGACCCAGTACTTC.

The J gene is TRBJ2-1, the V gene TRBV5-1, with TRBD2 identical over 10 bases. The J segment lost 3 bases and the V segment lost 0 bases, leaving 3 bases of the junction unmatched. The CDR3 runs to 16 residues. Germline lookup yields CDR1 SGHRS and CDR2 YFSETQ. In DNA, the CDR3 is TGCGCCAGCAGCTTGGTTAGCGGGAGGATCTACAATGAGCAGTTCTTC. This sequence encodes CASSLVSGRIYNEQFF.

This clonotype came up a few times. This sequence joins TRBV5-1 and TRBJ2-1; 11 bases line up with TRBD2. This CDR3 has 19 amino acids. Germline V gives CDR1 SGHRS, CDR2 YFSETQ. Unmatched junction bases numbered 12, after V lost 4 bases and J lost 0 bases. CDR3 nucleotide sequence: TGCGCCAGCAGCCTGGGCCCTAGCGGGGGGCGTTACTCCTACAATGAGCAGTTCTTC. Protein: CASSLGPSGGRYSYNEQFF.

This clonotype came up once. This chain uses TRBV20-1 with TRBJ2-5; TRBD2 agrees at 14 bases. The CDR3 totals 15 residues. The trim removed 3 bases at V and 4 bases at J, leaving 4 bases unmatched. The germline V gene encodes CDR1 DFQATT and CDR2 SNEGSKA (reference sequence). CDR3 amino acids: CSARGLAGEGETQYF. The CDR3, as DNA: TGCAGTGCTAGGGGACTAGCGGGGGAGGGAGAGACCCAGTACTTC.

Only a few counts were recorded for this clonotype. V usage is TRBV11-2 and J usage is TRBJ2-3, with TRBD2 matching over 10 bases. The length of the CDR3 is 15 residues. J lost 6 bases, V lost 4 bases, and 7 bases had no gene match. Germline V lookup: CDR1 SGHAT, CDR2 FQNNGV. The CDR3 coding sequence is TGTGCCAGCAGCTCCGGACTAGCGGTCCGGGATACGCAGTATTTT. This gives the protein CASSSGLAVRDTQYF.

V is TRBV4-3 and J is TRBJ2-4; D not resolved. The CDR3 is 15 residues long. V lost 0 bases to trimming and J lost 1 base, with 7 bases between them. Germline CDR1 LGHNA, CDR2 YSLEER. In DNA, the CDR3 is TGCGCCAGCAGCCAAGATTTAACGGCCAAAAACATTCAGTACTTC. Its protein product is CASSQDLTAKNIQYF.

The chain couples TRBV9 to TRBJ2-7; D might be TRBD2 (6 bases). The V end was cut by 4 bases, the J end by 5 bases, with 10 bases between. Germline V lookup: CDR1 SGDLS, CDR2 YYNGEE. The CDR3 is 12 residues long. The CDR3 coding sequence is TGTGCCAGCAGCCCAGGGAGGAACGAGCAGTACTTC. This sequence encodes CASSPGRNEQYF. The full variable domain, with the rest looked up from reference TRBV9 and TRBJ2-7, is DSGVTQTPKHLITATGQRVTLRCSPRSGDLSVYWYQQSLDQGLQFLIQYYNGEERAKGNILERFSAQQFPDLHSELNLSSLELGDSALYFCASSPGRNEQYFGPGTRLTVT.

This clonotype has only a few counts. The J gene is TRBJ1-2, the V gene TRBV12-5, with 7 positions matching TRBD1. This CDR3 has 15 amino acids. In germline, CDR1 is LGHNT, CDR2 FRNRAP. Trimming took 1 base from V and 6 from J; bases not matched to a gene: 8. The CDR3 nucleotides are TGTGCTAGTGGTTTGGCCATAACAGGGGCGGATGGCTACACCTTC. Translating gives CASGLAITGADGYTF.

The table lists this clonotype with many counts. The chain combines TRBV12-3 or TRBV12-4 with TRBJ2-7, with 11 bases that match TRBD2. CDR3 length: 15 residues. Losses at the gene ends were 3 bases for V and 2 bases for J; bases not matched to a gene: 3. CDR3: CASSFTSGGAYEQYF. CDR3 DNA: TGTGCCAGCAGTTTTACTAGCGGGGGAGCCTACGAGCAGTACTTC.

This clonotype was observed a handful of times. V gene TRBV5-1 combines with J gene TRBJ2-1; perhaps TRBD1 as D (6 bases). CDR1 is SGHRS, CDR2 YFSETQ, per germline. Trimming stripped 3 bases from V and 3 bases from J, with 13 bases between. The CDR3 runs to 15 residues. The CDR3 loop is CASSSGQIDYNEQFF. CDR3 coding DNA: TGCGCCAGCAGCTCCGGACAGATTGACTACAATGAGCAGTTCTTC.

Here the CDR3 DNA reads TGCAGTGCTAGAGACGGGACAGGGACGAACACTGAAGCTTTCTTT. Its protein product is CSARDGTGTNTEAFF. The J gene is TRBJ1-1, the V gene TRBV20-1, with 9 bases matching TRBD1. Germline assignment: CDR1 DFQATT and CDR2 SNEGSKA (reference sequence). The ends lost 0 bases at V and 1 base at J; junction bases unmatched: 3. This CDR3 comprises 15 residues.

The DNA for the CDR3 is TGCAGTGTTTCGACTAGCAACCCCGAGCAGTACTTC. It specifies CSVSTSNPEQYF. The V and J genes are TRBV20-1 and TRBJ2-7; 7 bases agree with TRBD2. J gave up 6 bases and V 7 bases, and 9 bases lay outside the gene matches. Germline V gene sequence: CDR1 DFQATT, CDR2 SNEGSKA (reference sequence). CDR3 length: 12 residues.

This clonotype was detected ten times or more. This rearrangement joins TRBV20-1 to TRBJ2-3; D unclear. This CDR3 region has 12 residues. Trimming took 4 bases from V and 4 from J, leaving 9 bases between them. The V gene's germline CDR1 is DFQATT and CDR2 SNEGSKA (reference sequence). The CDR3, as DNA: TGCAGTGCTATCTTACGAGCAGATACGCAGTATTTT. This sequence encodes CSAILRADTQYF.

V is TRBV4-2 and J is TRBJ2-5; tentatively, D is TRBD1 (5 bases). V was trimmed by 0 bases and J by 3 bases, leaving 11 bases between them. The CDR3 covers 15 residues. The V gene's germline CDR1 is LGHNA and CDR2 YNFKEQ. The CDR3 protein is CASSQDWGKEETQYF. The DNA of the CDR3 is TGTGCCAGCAGCCAAGATTGGGGCAAGGAAGAGACCCAGTACTTC.

In DNA, the CDR3 is TGTGCCAGCAGCTTTGGGACTATCACAGATACGCAGTATTTT. Encoded protein: CASSFGTITDTQYF. The genes are TRBV7-9 and TRBJ2-3; 7 bases map to TRBD2. Trimming at V came to 3 bases and at J to 2 bases, leaving 2 bases not matched to a gene. The germline gives CDR1 SEHNR, CDR2 FQNEAQ (reference sequence). The CDR3 consists of 14 residues.

The CDR3 protein is CASSQGRLAAQETQYF. The CDR3 bases are TGCGCCAGCAGCCAAGGGAGGCTAGCGGCCCAAGAGACCCAGTACTTC. The J gene is TRBJ2-5, the V gene TRBV4-1; 7 nucleotides align to TRBD2. The CDR3 loop spans 16 amino acids. V dropped 1 base and J dropped 1; count of bases not matched to a gene: 6. Germline V gives CDR1 MGHRA, CDR2 YSYEKL.

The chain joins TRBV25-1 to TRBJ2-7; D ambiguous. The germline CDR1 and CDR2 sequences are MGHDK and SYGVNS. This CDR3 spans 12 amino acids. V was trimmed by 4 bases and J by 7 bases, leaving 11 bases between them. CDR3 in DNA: TGTGCCAGCAGTGTCAAGGGCAGAGAGCAGTACTTC. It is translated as CASSVKGREQYF.

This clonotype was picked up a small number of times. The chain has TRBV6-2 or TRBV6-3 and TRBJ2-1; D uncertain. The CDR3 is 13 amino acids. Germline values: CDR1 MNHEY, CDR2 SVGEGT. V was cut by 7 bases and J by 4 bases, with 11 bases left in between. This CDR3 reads CASKFDPYNEQFF. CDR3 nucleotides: TGTGCCAGCAAGTTCGACCCGTACAATGAGCAGTTCTTC.